The 15 T cell receptor beta chains in this list originate from one sample, sequenced in a study of blood T cell repertoires in COVID-19. Method: immunoSEQ multiplex PCR; TCRdb's copy keeps in-frame clones and lacks some. This sample has a few hundred thousand clones, with roughly nine tenths found just once. Sequenced sample: PBMCs or T cells enriched from blood (not recorded which). The origin of the receptors is a woman aged 30 to 39 who had recovered from COVID-19.

The count of this clone is one. The gene calls are TRBV5-1 and TRBJ1-4, with 9 bases identical to TRBD1. This CDR3 region has 17 residues. Germline CDR1 and CDR2: SGHRS and YFSETQ. Trimming removed 3 bases from V and 5 bases from J; junction bases left unmatched: 11. This CDR3 reads CASSSELQGAGNEKLFF. Here the CDR3 DNA reads TGCGCCAGCAGCTCCGAGTTACAGGGGGCGGGAAATGAAAAACTGTTTTTT.

The rearrangement uses TRBV18 and TRBJ2-3; unclear D gene. The germline CDR1 and CDR2 sequences are KGHSH and LQKENI. Trimming cost V 1 base and J 3 bases, with 14 bases left between them. The CDR3 covers 16 residues. The DNA of the CDR3 is TGTGCCAGCTCACCACAATCAGGCCCCGAAACAGATACGCAGTATTTT. Translating gives CASSPQSGPETDTQYF.

This clone occurred once. CDR3 in amino acids: CASSQGQVGAEAFF. The CDR3 DNA reads TGTGCCAGCAGCCAGGGACAGGTGGGAGCTGAAGCTTTCTTT. This chain connects TRBV3-1 (or the pseudogene TRBV3-2) to TRBJ1-1, with TRBD1 matching over 8 bases. The V gene's germline CDR1 is LGHDT and CDR2 YNNKEL (reference sequence). The V and J ends lost 3 bases and 6 bases, in that order; junction bases with no gene match: 6. The CDR3 totals 14 residues.

The chain joins TRBV28 to TRBJ1-2; 9 positions agree with TRBD1. The CDR3 loop spans 15 amino acids. The ends lost 11 bases at V and 3 bases at J; junction bases unmatched: 13. The germline CDR1 and CDR2 sequences are MDHEN and SYDVKM. The CDR3 reads CASKPWDRVHYGYTF. The CDR3 bases are TGTGCCTCAAAGCCCTGGGACAGGGTCCACTATGGCTACACCTTC.

This clone was detected once. The chain couples TRBV11-2 to TRBJ2-1; TRBD1 matches 10 bases. Germline assignment: CDR1 SGHAT and CDR2 FQNNGV. The V and J ends lost 5 bases and 8 bases, in that order; junction bases with no gene match: 15. The CDR3 contains 17 residues. CDR3 sequence reads: CASSLRHPGQGGYEQFF. The CDR3 DNA reads TGTGCCAGCAGCCTCCGGCACCCAGGACAGGGGGGTTATGAGCAGTTCTTC.

The genes are TRBV5-1 and TRBJ2-5; D perhaps matches TRBD1 (5 bases). V was pared by 0 bases and J by 5 bases, with 14 bases between. CDR3 length equals 15 residues. Germline values: CDR1 SGHRS, CDR2 YFSETQ. CDR3 in amino acids: CASSLAGGAGETQYF. In DNA form, the CDR3 reads TGCGCCAGCAGCTTGGCGGGTGGGGCCGGGGAGACCCAGTACTTC.

This clone occurred once. This chain joins TRBV9 and TRBJ2-5; 13 nucleotides agree with TRBD2. Per germline, CDR1 SGDLS and CDR2 YYNGEE. V lost 3 bases, J lost 1 base, and 3 bases stayed unmatched. The CDR3 length is 16 residues. This CDR3 is CASSARLAGGQETQYF. The CDR3 DNA follows: TGTGCCAGCAGCGCTAGACTAGCGGGAGGCCAAGAGACCCAGTACTTC.

V is TRBV27 and J is TRBJ2-1; a weak D match, TRBD2 (5 bases). The V gene's germline CDR1 is MNHEY and CDR2 SMNVEV (reference sequence). This CDR3 has 13 amino acids. V gave up 3 bases and J gave up 9 bases, with 12 bases separating them. CDR3 DNA: TGTGCCAGCAGTTTTAGAGCGGAGGCTGAGCAGTTCTTC. It specifies CASSFRAEAEQFF.

J is TRBJ1-2 and V is TRBV19, with D perhaps TRBD1 (5 bases). The germline gives CDR1 LNHDA, CDR2 SQIVND (reference sequence). The CDR3 runs 11 residues. With 8 bases removed from V and 6 bases from J, the gap between germline ends came to 10 bases. The CDR3, as DNA: TGTGCCAGTTCTTGGGGGGATGGCTACACCTTC. It codes for CASSWGDGYTF.

This rearrangement joins TRBV5-6 to TRBJ2-5; 10 nucleotides match TRBD1. V gave up 3 bases and J gave up 5 bases; unmatched junction bases: 4. This CDR3 is 14 amino acids long. The germline CDR1 and CDR2 sequences are SGHDT and YYEEEE. Here the CDR3 DNA reads TGTGCCAGCAGCTGGGACAGGGGTGGCGAGACCCAGTACTTC. This codes for CASSWDRGGETQYF.

The chain combines TRBV6-1 with TRBJ2-3, with a possible D match to TRBD2 (7 bases). CDR3 length: 16 residues. Per germline, CDR1 MNHNS and CDR2 SASEGT. V was clipped by 0 bases and J by 2 bases, with 12 bases between them. CDR3 sequence reads: CASSEAGGANTDTQYF. CDR3 bases: TGTGCCAGCAGTGAAGCAGGGGGGGCGAACACAGATACGCAGTATTTT.

This chain joins TRBV19 and TRBJ1-1; 9 bases line up with TRBD1. This CDR3 has 14 amino acids. The germline CDR1 and CDR2 sequences are LNHDA and SQIVND (reference sequence). Unmatched junction bases numbered 4, after V lost 7 bases and J lost 1 base. The CDR3, as DNA: TGTGCCAGTATCTCACAGGGGGCGAACACTGAAGCTTTCTTT. It encodes CASISQGANTEAFF.

The chain has TRBV7-9 and TRBJ1-6; D gene ambiguous. The V and J ends lost 5 bases and 10 bases respectively, with 6 bases between them. The CDR3 runs to 11 residues. CDR1 and CDR2 (germline): SEHNR, FQNEAQ (reference sequence). The DNA for the CDR3 is TGTGCCAGCAGCCTTCAGTCACCCCTCCACTTT. It yields the protein CASSLQSPLHF. Filled out from reference TRBV7-9 and TRBJ1-6, the complete variable domain reads DTGVSQNPRHKITKRGQNVTFRCDPISEHNRLYWYRQTLGQGPEFLTYFQNEAQLEKSRLLSDRFSAERPKGSFSTLEIQRTEQGDSAMYLCASSLQSPLHFGNGTRLTVT.

This rearrangement joins TRBV7-9 to TRBJ1-2, with TRBD1 identical over 7 bases. The CDR3 covers 15 residues. Losses at the gene ends were 3 bases for V and 8 bases for J; bases not matched to a gene: 12. Germline V CDR1 and CDR2: SEHNR, FQNEAQ (reference sequence). Here the CDR3 reads CASSFAAGDRDGYTF. Written as DNA, the CDR3 is TGTGCCAGCAGCTTTGCCGCGGGTGACAGGGACGGCTACACCTTC.

Comment on this clone: Mismatch with germline at one junction end may stem from a read error. V gene TRBV7-2 combines with J gene TRBJ1-4, with a possible D match to TRBD1 (5 bases). The CDR3 length is 15 residues. The germline CDR1 and CDR2 sequences are SGHTA and FQGNSA. The CDR3 is CASSLDVGGNGKLFF. CDR3 DNA sequence: TGTGCCAGCAGCTTAGATGTCGGGGGGAATGGAAAACTGTTTTTT.